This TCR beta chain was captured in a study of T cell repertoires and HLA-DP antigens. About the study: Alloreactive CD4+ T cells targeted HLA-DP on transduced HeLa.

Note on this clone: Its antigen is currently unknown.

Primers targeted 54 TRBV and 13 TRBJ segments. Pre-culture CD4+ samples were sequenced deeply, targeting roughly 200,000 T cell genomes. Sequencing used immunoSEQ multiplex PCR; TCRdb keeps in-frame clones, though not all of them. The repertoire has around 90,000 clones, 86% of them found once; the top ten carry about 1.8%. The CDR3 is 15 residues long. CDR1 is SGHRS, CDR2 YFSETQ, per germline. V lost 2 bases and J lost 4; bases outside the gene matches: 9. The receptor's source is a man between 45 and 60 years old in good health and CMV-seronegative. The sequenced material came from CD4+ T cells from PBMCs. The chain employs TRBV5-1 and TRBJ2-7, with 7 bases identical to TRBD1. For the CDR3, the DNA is TGCGCCAGCAGCTTCGGGACAGTAGAAGGGTACGAGCAGTACTTC. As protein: CASSFGTVEGYEQYF. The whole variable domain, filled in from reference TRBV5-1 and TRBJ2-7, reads KAGVTQTPRYLIKTRGQQVTLSCSPISGHRSVSWYQQTPGQGLQFLFEYFSETQRNKGNFPGRFSGRQFSNSRSEMNVSTLELGDSALYLCASSFGTVEGYEQYFGPGTRLTVT.